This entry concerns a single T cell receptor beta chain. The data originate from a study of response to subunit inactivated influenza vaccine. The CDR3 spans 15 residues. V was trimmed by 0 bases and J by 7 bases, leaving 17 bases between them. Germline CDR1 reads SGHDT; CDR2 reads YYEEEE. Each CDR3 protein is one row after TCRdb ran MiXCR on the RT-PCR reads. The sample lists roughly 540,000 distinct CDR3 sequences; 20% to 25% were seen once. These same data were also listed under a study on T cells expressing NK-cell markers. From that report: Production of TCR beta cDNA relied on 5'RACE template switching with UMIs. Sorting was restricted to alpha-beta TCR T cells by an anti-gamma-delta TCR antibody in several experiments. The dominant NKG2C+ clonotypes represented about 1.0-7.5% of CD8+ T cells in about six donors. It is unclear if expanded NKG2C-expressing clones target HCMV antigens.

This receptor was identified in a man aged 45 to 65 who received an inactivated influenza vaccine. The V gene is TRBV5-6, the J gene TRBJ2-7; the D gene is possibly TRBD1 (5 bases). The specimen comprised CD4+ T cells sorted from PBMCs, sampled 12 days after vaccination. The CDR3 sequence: CASSLGRGSVREQYF. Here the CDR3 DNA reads TGTGCCAGCAGCTTGGGAAGGGGCTCAGTTCGGGAGCAGTACTTC.